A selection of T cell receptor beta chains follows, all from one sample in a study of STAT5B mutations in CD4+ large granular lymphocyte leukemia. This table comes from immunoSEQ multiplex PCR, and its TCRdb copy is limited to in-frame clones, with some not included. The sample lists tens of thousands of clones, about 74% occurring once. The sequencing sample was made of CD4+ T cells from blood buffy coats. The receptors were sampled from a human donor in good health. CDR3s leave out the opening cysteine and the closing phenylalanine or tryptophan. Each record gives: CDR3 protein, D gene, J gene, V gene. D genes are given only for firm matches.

cdr3_aa: ASSVGLAGGTDTQY
d_call: -
j_call: TRBJ2-3
v_call: TRBV9

cdr3_aa: ASSFSTNTEAF
d_call: -
j_call: TRBJ1-1
v_call: TRBV11-3

cdr3_aa: AISDRQDEQF
d_call: -
j_call: TRBJ2-1
v_call: TRBV10-3

cdr3_aa: SVENYNEQF
d_call: -
j_call: TRBJ2-1
v_call: TRBV29-1

cdr3_aa: ASSLRREESTGELF
d_call: TRBD2
j_call: TRBJ2-2
v_call: TRBV5-1

cdr3_aa: ASSIGQGDEQF
d_call: TRBD1
j_call: TRBJ2-1
v_call: TRBV19

cdr3_aa: ASSAPMTSGGKETQY
d_call: TRBD2
j_call: TRBJ2-5
v_call: TRBV7-8

cdr3_aa: ASSKITANCATNEKLF
d_call: -
j_call: TRBJ1-4
v_call: TRBV21-1

cdr3_aa: AIKRTALNEKLF
d_call: -
j_call: TRBJ1-4
v_call: TRBV2

cdr3_aa: ASSADRNTEAF
d_call: -
j_call: TRBJ1-1
v_call: TRBV5-4

cdr3_aa: ASSQDPARTGPYGYT
d_call: -
j_call: TRBJ1-2
v_call: TRBV4-3

cdr3_aa: ASSWAGQVQETQY
d_call: TRBD1
j_call: TRBJ2-5
v_call: TRBV5-1

cdr3_aa: ASSFEIAGVSEQY
d_call: TRBD2
j_call: TRBJ2-7
v_call: TRBV7-2

cdr3_aa: ATLDSSYNEQF
d_call: -
j_call: TRBJ2-1
v_call: TRBV6-6

cdr3_aa: ASSLMGLAGVSNEQF
d_call: TRBD2
j_call: TRBJ2-1
v_call: TRBV7-3

cdr3_aa: ASKLGQGQNYGYT
d_call: TRBD1
j_call: TRBJ1-2
v_call: TRBV6-1

cdr3_aa: ASSIGGEETQY
d_call: -
j_call: TRBJ2-5
v_call: TRBV19

cdr3_aa: ASSEQGGSGANVLT
d_call: -
j_call: TRBJ2-6
v_call: TRBV2

cdr3_aa: ASSLNVAQLGNQPQH
d_call: -
j_call: TRBJ1-5
v_call: TRBV7-8

cdr3_aa: ASSNRHEQY
d_call: -
j_call: TRBJ2-7
v_call: TRBV6-6

cdr3_aa: ASRAYPTVDGYT
d_call: -
j_call: TRBJ1-2
v_call: TRBV10-2

cdr3_aa: ASSVVSNTGELF
d_call: -
j_call: TRBJ2-2
v_call: TRBV9

cdr3_aa: ASSPTRPGTGTVYYEQY
d_call: TRBD1
j_call: TRBJ2-7
v_call: TRBV18

cdr3_aa: ASSTWVGRRYEQY
d_call: -
j_call: TRBJ2-7
v_call: TRBV5-1

cdr3_aa: SASNRKTQY
d_call: -
j_call: TRBJ2-5
v_call: TRBV20-1

cdr3_aa: ASSLEQVWEKLF
d_call: -
j_call: TRBJ1-4
v_call: TRBV7-2

cdr3_aa: ASSYSRTYEQY
d_call: -
j_call: TRBJ2-7
v_call: TRBV6-5